This T cell receptor (beta chain) was sequenced in a study of post-analysis software for immune sequencing data. Study context: Patients with relapsing-remitting, secondary progressive and progressive-relapsing multiple sclerosis courses were all represented. Study-level points and caveats: Compared with controls, patients had more of 4 to 6 TRBV segments, including TRBV5-6, TRBV5-1 and TRBV20-1.

Unique molecular identifiers had been added to the TCR beta cDNA libraries. Input of roughly 0.95 to 11 million T cells yielded around 460,000 cDNA molecules. A single record per CDR3 protein comes from TCRdb applying MiXCR to the PCR reads. Here the sample spans 150,000 to 200,000 distinct CDR3 sequences, roughly 31% being singletons. This clonotype showed up just a few times. Its antigen is unknown. The V gene's germline CDR1 is SGHRS and CDR2 YFSETQ. This CDR3 is built from 14 residues. Trimming at V came to 5 bases and at J to 2 bases, leaving 6 bases not matched to a gene. This TCR derives from a girl aged 10 to 17 with multiple sclerosis. The specimen was blood. V and J are TRBV5-1 and TRBJ2-7, with 8 bases matching TRBD1. The chain's CDR3 is CASRADREPYEQYF. The CDR3 nucleotides read TGCGCCAGCAGGGCGGACAGGGAACCCTACGAGCAGTACTTC.